Here is one T cell receptor beta chain with its context. The sample is drawn from a study of blood T cell repertoires in COVID-19. Study summary: Acute-phase and convalescent COVID-19 samples originated in the United States, Italy and Spain.

Germline V gene sequence: CDR1 KGHSH, CDR2 LQKENI. V trimming: 3 bases; J trimming: 5 bases; junction bases outside the gene matches: 2. This CDR3 is built from 14 residues. The protocol was immunoSEQ multiplex PCR, while the TCRdb copy is restricted to in-frame clones and leaves out a portion. In the table there are over 50,000 clones, 76% of which are singletons. The clonotype comes from a woman between 45 and 60 years old with active or convalescent COVID-19. Sequencing used peripheral blood. V is TRBV18 and J is TRBJ1-4, with 8 bases fitting TRBD1. CDR3 residues: CASSPDRANEKLFF. The CDR3 DNA reads as TGTGCCAGCTCACCGGACAGGGCGAATGAAAAACTGTTTTTT.